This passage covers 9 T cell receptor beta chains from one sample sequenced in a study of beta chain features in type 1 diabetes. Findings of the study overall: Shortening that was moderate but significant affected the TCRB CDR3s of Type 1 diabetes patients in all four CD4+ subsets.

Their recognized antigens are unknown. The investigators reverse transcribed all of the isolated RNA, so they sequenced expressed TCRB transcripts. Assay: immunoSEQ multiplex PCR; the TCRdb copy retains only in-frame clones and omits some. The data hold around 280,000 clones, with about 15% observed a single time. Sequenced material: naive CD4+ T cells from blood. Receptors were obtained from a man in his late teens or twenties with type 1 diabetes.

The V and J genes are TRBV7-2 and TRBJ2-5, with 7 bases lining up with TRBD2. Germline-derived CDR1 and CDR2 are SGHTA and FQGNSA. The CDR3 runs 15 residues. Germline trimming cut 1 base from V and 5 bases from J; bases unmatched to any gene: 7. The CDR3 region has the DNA TGTGCCAGCAGCTTAGGGGGAGGGCCCAGCGAGACCCAGTACTTC. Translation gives CASSLGGGPSETQYF.

The CDR3 sequence: CASSPGQEGYGYTF. As DNA, the CDR3 is TGTGCCAGCTCACCCGGACAGGAGGGCTATGGCTACACCTTC. The chain combines TRBV18 with TRBJ1-2; 7 bases are shared with TRBD1. There are 14 residues in the CDR3. The V segment lost 3 bases and the J segment 4 bases; nucleotides outside the gene matches: 5. Germline values: CDR1 KGHSH, CDR2 LQKENI.

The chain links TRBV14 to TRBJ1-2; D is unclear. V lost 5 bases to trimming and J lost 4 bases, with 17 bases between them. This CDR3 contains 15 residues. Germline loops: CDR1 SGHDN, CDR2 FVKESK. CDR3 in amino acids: CASSLMNQSTYGYTF. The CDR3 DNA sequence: TGTGCCAGCAGCTTAATGAACCAAAGCACCTATGGCTACACCTTC. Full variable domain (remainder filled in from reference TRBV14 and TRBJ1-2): EAGVTQFPSHSVIEKGQTVTLRCDPISGHDNLYWYRRVMGKEIKFLLHFVKESKQDESGMPNNRFLAERTGGTYSTLKVQPAELEDSGVYFCASSLMNQSTYGYTFGSGTRLTVV.

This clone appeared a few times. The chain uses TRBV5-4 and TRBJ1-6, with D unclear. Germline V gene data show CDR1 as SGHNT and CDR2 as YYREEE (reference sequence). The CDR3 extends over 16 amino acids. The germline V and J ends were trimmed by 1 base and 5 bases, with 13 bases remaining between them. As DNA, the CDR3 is TGTGCCAGCAGCTTGAGGCCACACAGAGATAATTCACCCCTCCACTTT. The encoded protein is CASSLRPHRDNSPLHF. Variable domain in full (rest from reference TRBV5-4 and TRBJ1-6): ETGVTQSPTHLIKTRGQQVTLRCSSQSGHNTVSWYQQALGQGPQFIFQYYREEENGRGNFPPRFSGLQFPNYSSELNVNALELDDSALYLCASSLRPHRDNSPLHFGNGTRLTVT.

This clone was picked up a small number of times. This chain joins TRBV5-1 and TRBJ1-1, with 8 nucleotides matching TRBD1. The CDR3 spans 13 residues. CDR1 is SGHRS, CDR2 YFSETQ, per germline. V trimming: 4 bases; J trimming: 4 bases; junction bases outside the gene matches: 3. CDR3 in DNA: TGCGCCAGCAGCGATCAGGGGGCCACTGAAGCTTTCTTT. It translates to CASSDQGATEAFF.

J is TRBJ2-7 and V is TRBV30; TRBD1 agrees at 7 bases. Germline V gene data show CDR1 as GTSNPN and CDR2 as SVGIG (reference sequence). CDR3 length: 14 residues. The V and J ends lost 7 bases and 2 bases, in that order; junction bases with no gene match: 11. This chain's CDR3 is CASKGAPSPYEQYF. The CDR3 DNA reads TGTGCCTCAAAGGGGGCTCCTTCACCCTACGAGCAGTACTTC.

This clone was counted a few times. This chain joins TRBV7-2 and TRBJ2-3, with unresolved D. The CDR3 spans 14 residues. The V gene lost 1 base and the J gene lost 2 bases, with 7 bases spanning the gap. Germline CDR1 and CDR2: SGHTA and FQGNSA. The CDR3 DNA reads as TGTGCCAGCAGCTTAGACTATAACACAGATACGCAGTATTTT. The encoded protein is CASSLDYNTDTQYF.

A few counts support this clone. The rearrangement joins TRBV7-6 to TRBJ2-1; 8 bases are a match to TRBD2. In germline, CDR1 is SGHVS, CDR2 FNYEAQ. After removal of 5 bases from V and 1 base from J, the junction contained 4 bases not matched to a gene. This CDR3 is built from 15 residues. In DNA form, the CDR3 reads TGTGCCAGCAGCAGAACTAGCGGTTCCTACAATGAGCAGTTCTTC. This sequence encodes CASSRTSGSYNEQFF.

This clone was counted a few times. CDR3 bases: TGTGCCAGCAGGGATCCGGGACTAGGAGAGACCCAGTACTTC. Protein: CASRDPGLGETQYF. This chain uses TRBV28 with TRBJ2-5, with 8 bases aligning to TRBD2. V trimming: 6 bases; J trimming: 4 bases; junction bases outside the gene matches: 7. The CDR3 runs 14 residues. Germline assignment: CDR1 MDHEN and CDR2 SYDVKM.